This section outlines one TCR beta chain sequence together with its context. The target antigen is unknown. These data originate in a study of T cell responses to AZD1222 COVID-19 vaccine. Overall study findings and caveats: The span of vaccine-associated CD4 TCRs extended across spike, with dominance at 160-218 and 743-854. Clonal diversity was possibly underestimated, and white British individuals and females predominated among donors. The reported proportion of spike-specific TCRs targeting unmutated variant regions was nearly half.

The germline V gene has CDR1 LGHNA and CDR2 YNFKEQ. This CDR3 has 15 amino acids. V was trimmed by 0 bases and J by 1 base, leaving 10 bases between them. Some clones are missing from TCRdb's copy, which holds only in-frame ones; the method was immunoSEQ multiplex PCR. This repertoire shows around 180,000 clones, 80% to 95% found once; its top ten account for 8% to 13%. The clonotype was recovered from an adult in good health. The J gene is TRBJ2-7, the V gene TRBV4-2, with no clear D. The source material was peripheral blood, sampled on day 0 of AZD1222 vaccination. Written as DNA, the CDR3 is TGTGCCAGCAGCCAAGAATCGTGGGGATCCTACGAGCAGTACGTC. Residues: CASSQESWGSYEQYV.